Presented here are 26 T cell receptor beta chains from one specimen sequenced in a study of cytomegalovirus exposure and HLA in healthy donors. TCRdb's table, derived via immunoSEQ multiplex PCR, lists solely in-frame clones and lacks some. The repertoire consists of 150,000 to 200,000 clones, with less than 85% occurring once and the leading ten covering approximately 15%. Sequences were obtained from PBMCs. Receptor source: a man between 18 and 35 years old in good health and CMV-seropositive.

The chain combines TRBV11-1 with TRBJ1-1; 10 bases are shared with TRBD1. Germline V gives CDR1 SGHAT, CDR2 FQDESV (reference sequence). V was clipped by 0 bases and J by 3 bases; unmatched bases: 1. The CDR3 extends over 15 amino acids. The DNA of the CDR3 is TGTGCCAGCAGCTTAGCCGGGACAGGGGACACTGAAGCTTTCTTT. Translating it yields CASSLAGTGDTEAFF. Based on the CDR3 plus reference TRBV11-1 and TRBJ1-1, the full variable domain is EAEVAQSPRYKITEKSQAVAFWCDPISGHATLYWYRQILGQGPELLVQFQDESVVDDSQLPKDRFSAERLKGVDSTLKIQPAELGDSAMYLCASSLAGTGDTEAFFGQGTRLTVV.

This chain's CDR3 is CASSPPTGSISADTQYF. CDR3 sequence (DNA): TGTGCCAGCAGTCCCCCGACGGGATCAATCTCGGCAGATACGCAGTATTTT. V is TRBV28 and J is TRBJ2-3, with D possibly being TRBD2 (5 bases). CDR3 length: 17 residues. Germline CDR1 is MDHEN and CDR2 is SYDVKM. The germline V and J ends were trimmed by 5 bases and 4 bases, with 22 bases remaining between them.

The J gene is TRBJ2-6, the V gene TRBV28; TRBD1 is a possible D gene (5 bases). The germline V gene encodes CDR1 MDHEN and CDR2 SYDVKM. The CDR3 spans 15 residues. V was cut by 7 bases and J by 4 bases, with 14 bases left in between. The CDR3 loop reads CASTTQVLGANVLTF. DNA for the CDR3: TGTGCCAGCACTACACAGGTCCTCGGGGCCAACGTCCTGACTTTC.

In this sample, this clone turned up once. This chain joins TRBV27 and TRBJ2-3; possibly TRBD2 for D (5 bases). V lost 5 bases, J lost 1 base, and 10 bases lay in between. Germline V lookup: CDR1 MNHEY, CDR2 SMNVEV (reference sequence). This CDR3 comprises 14 residues. CDR3 amino acids: CASSLDWGTDTQYF. DNA of the CDR3: TGTGCCAGCAGTCTGGACTGGGGCACAGATACGCAGTATTTT.

This clone came up once. The rearrangement joins TRBV4-2 to TRBJ2-5, with 8 bases identical to TRBD2. The CDR3 has 15 residues. Germline CDR1 and CDR2: LGHNA and YNFKEQ. Unmatched junction bases numbered 3, after V lost 1 base and J lost 2 bases. CDR3 sequence reads: CASSQAVAGQETQYF. The CDR3, as DNA: TGTGCCAGCAGCCAAGCGGTAGCGGGACAAGAGACCCAGTACTTC.

This chain joins TRBV6-5 and TRBJ1-1; TRBD1 matches 8 bases. This CDR3 is 11 amino acids long. V shed 6 bases and J 10 bases; nucleotides not matched to a gene: 4. Germline CDR1 MNHEY, CDR2 SVGAGI. Written as DNA, the CDR3 is TGTGCCAGCAGGTCCGGGACAGGAGCTTTCTTT. Protein: CASRSGTGAFF.

J is TRBJ2-5 and V is TRBV9; D not certain. The V end lost 0 bases, the J end lost 2 bases, and 8 bases lay between the germline ends. CDR1 SGDLS and CDR2 YYNGEE come from the germline V gene. The CDR3 is made up of 14 amino acids. CDR3: CASSVATEQETQYF. In DNA form, the CDR3 reads TGTGCCAGCAGCGTAGCAACAGAACAAGAGACCCAGTACTTC.

The J gene is TRBJ1-6, the V gene TRBV2; D unclear. Per the germline V gene, CDR1 is SNHLY and CDR2 is FYNNEI. The CDR3 totals 16 residues. Trimming took 3 bases from V and 0 from J, leaving 9 bases between them. In nucleotides, the CDR3 is TGTGCCAGCAGTGACGGAGGGAGCTCCTATAATTCACCCCTCCACTTT. Translating it yields CASSDGGSSYNSPLHF.

This chain uses TRBV6-1 with TRBJ2-1, with 8 bases lining up with TRBD2. Germline V CDR1 and CDR2: MNHNS, SASEGT. The junction had 7 bases not matched to a gene; V was cut back by 3 bases and J by 3 bases. CDR3 length equals 16 residues. CDR3 in DNA: TGTGCCAGCAGTGACGGAGCGGGAGCCTACTACAATGAGCAGTTCTTC. Protein product: CASSDGAGAYYNEQFF.

The rearrangement uses TRBV5-1 and TRBJ2-3; weak D call: TRBD1 (6 bases). The germline V gene encodes CDR1 SGHRS and CDR2 YFSETQ. The CDR3 is 16 residues long. The V end was cut by 0 bases, the J end by 0 bases, with 11 bases between. The CDR3 DNA reads as TGCGCCAGCAGCTTGGTGGCAGGGGATAGCACAGATACGCAGTATTTT. Amino acid sequence: CASSLVAGDSTDTQYF.

The chain has TRBV18 and TRBJ2-7, with a tentative D call TRBD1 (5 bases). The CDR3 length is 14 residues. Trimming left V 3 bases short and J 0 bases short, with 9 bases between. Germline CDR1 reads KGHSH; CDR2 reads LQKENI. CDR3 sequence reads: CASSPTDSSYEQYF. As DNA, the CDR3 is TGTGCCAGCTCACCGACAGACAGCTCCTACGAGCAGTACTTC.

The gene calls are TRBV6-5 and TRBJ2-7; no clear D gene. Per the germline V gene, CDR1 is MNHEY and CDR2 is SVGAGI. This CDR3 region has 13 residues. With 5 bases removed from V and 7 bases from J, the gap between germline ends came to 15 bases. The CDR3 protein is CASSVVQNWEQYF. The CDR3 DNA reads TGTGCCAGCAGTGTCGTCCAAAACTGGGAGCAGTACTTC.

V usage is TRBV5-8 and J usage is TRBJ2-2; the match to TRBD1 covers 7 bases. V lost 5 bases, J lost 6 bases, and 10 bases stayed unmatched. CDR1 and CDR2 from the germline V gene are SGHTS and YDEGEE. The CDR3 loop spans 15 amino acids. CDR3 protein: CASRWGQNAPGELFF. The CDR3 bases are TGTGCCAGCAGGTGGGGACAGAATGCACCCGGGGAGCTGTTTTTT.

The chain has TRBV27 and TRBJ2-1, with 14 positions matching TRBD2. V gave up 5 bases and J gave up 6 bases; unmatched junction bases: 3. Germline V CDR1 and CDR2: MNHEY, SMNVEV (reference sequence). The CDR3 is made up of 15 amino acids. In DNA, the CDR3 is TGTGCCAGCAGTCCGGGACTAGCGGGGGTCAATGAGCAGTTCTTC. Translating gives CASSPGLAGVNEQFF.

The chain combines TRBV5-1 with TRBJ2-1, with 13 bases matching TRBD2. After removal of 4 bases from V and 8 bases from J, the junction contained 9 bases not matched to a gene. CDR3 size: 16 residues. Germline V CDR1 and CDR2: SGHRS, YFSETQ. CDR3 coding DNA: TGCGCCAGCAGCGGGGGACTAGCGGGACCCTTCGATGAGCAGTTCTTC. It encodes CASSGGLAGPFDEQFF.

The chain combines TRBV6-4 with TRBJ2-5, with TRBD2 identical over 12 bases. The CDR3 sequence is 16 residues long. Per the germline V gene, CDR1 is MRHNA and CDR2 is SNTAGT. Losses at the gene ends were 6 bases for V and 4 bases for J; bases not matched to a gene: 9. The CDR3 loop reads CASSGGLAGISETQYF. The CDR3 DNA is TGTGCCAGCAGCGGAGGACTAGCGGGAATATCAGAGACCCAGTACTTC.

The chain is built from TRBV15 and TRBJ2-7, with D unresolved. V lost 3 bases and J 6 bases, leaving 6 bases between the germline ends. The CDR3 consists of 11 residues. Germline V gene lookup returns CDR1 LNHNV and CDR2 YYDKDF (reference sequence). CDR3: CATSRLGEQYF. CDR3 DNA sequence: TGTGCCACCAGCAGGCTCGGCGAGCAGTACTTC.

The rearrangement uses TRBV5-4 and TRBJ2-3; 10 bases agree with TRBD2. The CDR3 runs 17 residues. CDR1 and CDR2 from the germline V gene are SGHNT and YYREEE (reference sequence). Trimming cost V 3 bases and J 0 bases; bases outside gene matches: 7. In nucleotides, the CDR3 is TGTGCCAGCAGCTCCGGACTAGCGGAGACTAGCACAGATACGCAGTATTTT. Amino acids: CASSSGLAETSTDTQYF.

In regard to this clone: The sample contains more than one DNA sequence encoding this CDR3. The rearrangement links TRBV5-1 to TRBJ2-5; TRBD1 aligns across 7 bases. The junction had 0 bases not matched to a gene; V was cut back by 0 bases and J by 1 base. Germline V gene lookup returns CDR1 SGHRS and CDR2 YFSETQ. The length of the CDR3 is 14 residues. The chain's CDR3 is CASSLGQGQETQYF. The CDR3 nucleotides read TGCGCCAGCAGCTTGGGACAGGGCCAAGAGACCCAGTACTTC.

A few counts support this clone. This chain links TRBV9 with TRBJ1-2, with TRBD1 as a possible D gene (6 bases). The CDR3 is made up of 14 amino acids. The V end was cut by 0 bases, the J end by 5 bases, with 11 bases between. CDR1 SGDLS and CDR2 YYNGEE come from the germline V gene. The CDR3, as DNA: TGTGCCAGCAGCGTAGAGACAGGACCTTATGGCTACACCTTC. This sequence encodes CASSVETGPYGYTF.

This chain joins TRBV5-1 and TRBJ1-2, with 10 bases lining up with TRBD1. With 5 bases clipped from V and 10 bases from J, the junction kept 8 bases outside the gene matches. The CDR3 is 13 amino acids. Germline V gene data show CDR1 as SGHRS and CDR2 as YFSETQ. CDR3 amino acids: CASRNGTGVVYTF. The CDR3 coding sequence is TGCGCCAGCAGAAACGGGACAGGGGTTGTCTACACCTTC.

The J gene is TRBJ2-1, the V gene TRBV6-5, with D uncertain. This CDR3 is built from 12 residues. Per the germline V gene, CDR1 is MNHEY and CDR2 is SVGAGI. V was cut by 0 bases and J by 7 bases, with 4 bases left in between. CDR3 bases: TGTGCCAGCAGTTACTCGAGGAATGAGCAGTTCTTC. Translation: CASSYSRNEQFF.

This sequence joins TRBV28 and TRBJ1-5; unclear D gene. The CDR3 has 12 amino acids. Germline lookup yields CDR1 MDHEN and CDR2 SYDVKM. V lost 4 bases and J 7 bases, leaving 8 bases between the germline ends. The CDR3 region is CASSSPNQPQHF. The CDR3, as DNA: TGTGCCAGCAGTTCCCCTAACCAGCCCCAGCATTTT.

The V gene is TRBV29-1, the J gene TRBJ2-5, with D tentatively TRBD1 (6 bases). The length of the CDR3 is 17 residues. From germline, CDR1 is SQVTM and CDR2 ANQGSEA. With 0 bases removed from V and 2 bases from J, the gap between germline ends came to 19 bases. CDR3 DNA: TGCAGCGTTGAAGATTCTAGCTTCGTCAGGGGTCAAGAGACCCAGTACTTC. It codes for CSVEDSSFVRGQETQYF.

The chain employs TRBV7-6 and TRBJ2-1; perhaps TRBD1 as D (6 bases). V lost 5 bases to trimming and J lost 7 bases, with 12 bases between them. The CDR3 length is 13 residues. Germline lookup yields CDR1 SGHVS and CDR2 FNYEAQ. The CDR3 sequence is CASSLGHRNEQFF. DNA of the CDR3: TGTGCCAGCAGCCTGGGACATCGGAATGAGCAGTTCTTC.

This chain uses TRBV5-4 with TRBJ2-2, with 11 bases aligning to TRBD2. The CDR3 sequence is 19 residues long. J lost 2 bases, V lost 3 bases, and 12 bases had no gene match. Germline CDR1 SGHNT, CDR2 YYREEE (reference sequence). The CDR3 DNA is TGTGCCAGCAGCTCCTATCGACTAGCGGGGTTACCAAACACCGGGGAGCTGTTTTTT. Translation gives CASSSYRLAGLPNTGELFF.